This TCR beta chain is drawn from a study of T cells in localized non-small cell lung cancer. Overall study findings and caveats: For the top 100 tumor clones, a median around 61 also appeared in adjacent lung. Exceeding tumor, uninvolved adjacent lung had the highest T cell clonality.

Libraries were prepared by immunoSEQ multiplex PCR; TCRdb keeps only in-frame clonotypes and omits some of them. This table holds about 53,000 clones, approximately 88% found once. As concerns this clone: As yet, its antigen is unknown.

The input for sequencing was peripheral blood mononuclear cells, taken before any cancer treatment. The origin of this receptor is a man aged 40 to 70 with stage III lung adenocarcinoma.

CDR3 sequence: CASRSEIQETQYF. For the CDR3, the DNA is TGTGCCAGCAGGTCGGAGATCCAAGAGACCCAGTACTTC. The V and J genes are TRBV27 and TRBJ2-5; no clear D gene. The length of the CDR3 is 13 residues. Between the trimmed V and J ends, which lost 6 bases and 1 base, there was a span of 9 bases. Germline-derived CDR1 and CDR2 are MNHEY and SMNVEV (reference sequence).